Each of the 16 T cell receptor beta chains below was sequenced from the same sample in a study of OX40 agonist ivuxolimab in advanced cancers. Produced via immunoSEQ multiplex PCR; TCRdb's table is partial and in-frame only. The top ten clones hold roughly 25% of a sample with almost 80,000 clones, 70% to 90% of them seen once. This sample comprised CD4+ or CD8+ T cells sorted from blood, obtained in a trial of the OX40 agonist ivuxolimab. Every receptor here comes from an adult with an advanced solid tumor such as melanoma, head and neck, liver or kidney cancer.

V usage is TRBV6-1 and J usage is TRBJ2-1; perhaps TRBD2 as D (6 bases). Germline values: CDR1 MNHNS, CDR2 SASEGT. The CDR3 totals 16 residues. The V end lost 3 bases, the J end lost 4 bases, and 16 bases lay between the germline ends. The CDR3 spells CASSENSGDPYNEQFF. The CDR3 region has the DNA TGTGCCAGCAGTGAGAATAGCGGAGACCCATACAATGAGCAGTTCTTC.

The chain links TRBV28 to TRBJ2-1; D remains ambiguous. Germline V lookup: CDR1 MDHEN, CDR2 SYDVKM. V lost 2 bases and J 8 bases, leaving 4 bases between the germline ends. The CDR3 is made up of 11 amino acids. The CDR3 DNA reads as TGTGCCAGCAGTTTAGAAGATGAGCAGTTCTTC. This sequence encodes CASSLEDEQFF. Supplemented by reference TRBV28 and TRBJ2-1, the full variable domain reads DVKVTQSSRYLVKRTGEKVFLECVQDMDHENMFWYRQDPGLGLRLIYFSYDVKMKEKGDIPEGYSVSREKKERFSLILESASTNQTSMYLCASSLEDEQFFGPGTRLTVL.

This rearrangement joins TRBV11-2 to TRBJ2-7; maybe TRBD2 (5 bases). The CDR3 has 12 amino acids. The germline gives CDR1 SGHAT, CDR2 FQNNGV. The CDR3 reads CAVQSRGWEQYF. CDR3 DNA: TGTGCTGTACAGTCCCGGGGTTGGGAGCAGTACTTC.

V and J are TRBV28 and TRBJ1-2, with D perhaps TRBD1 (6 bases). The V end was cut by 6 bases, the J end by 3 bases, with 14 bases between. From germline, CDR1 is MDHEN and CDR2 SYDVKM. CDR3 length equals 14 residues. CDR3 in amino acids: CASRLQGRDYGYTF. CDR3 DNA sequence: TGTGCCAGCAGGTTACAGGGAAGAGACTATGGCTACACCTTC.

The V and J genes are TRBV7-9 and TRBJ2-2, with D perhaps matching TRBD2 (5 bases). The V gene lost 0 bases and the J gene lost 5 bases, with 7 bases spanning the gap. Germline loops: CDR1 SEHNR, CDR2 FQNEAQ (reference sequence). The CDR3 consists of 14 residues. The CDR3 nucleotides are TGTGCCAGCAGCTTAGCTCCGGGGACCGGGGAGCTGTTTTTT. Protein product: CASSLAPGTGELFF.

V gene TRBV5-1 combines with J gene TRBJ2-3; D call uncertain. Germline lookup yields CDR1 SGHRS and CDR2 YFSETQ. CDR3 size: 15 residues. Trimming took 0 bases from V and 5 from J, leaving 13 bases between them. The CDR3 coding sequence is TGCGCCAGCAGCTTGGCCACCGGCGATATAGATACGCAGTATTTT. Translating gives CASSLATGDIDTQYF. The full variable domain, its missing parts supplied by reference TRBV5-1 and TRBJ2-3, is KAGVTQTPRYLIKTRGQQVTLSCSPISGHRSVSWYQQTPGQGLQFLFEYFSETQRNKGNFPGRFSGRQFSNSRSEMNVSTLELGDSALYLCASSLATGDIDTQYFGPGTRLTVL.

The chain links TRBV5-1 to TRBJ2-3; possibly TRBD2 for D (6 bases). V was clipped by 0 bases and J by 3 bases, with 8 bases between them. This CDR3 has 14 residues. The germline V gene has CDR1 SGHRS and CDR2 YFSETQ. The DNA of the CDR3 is TGCGCCAGCAGCTTGGCGGGGGAAACAGATACGCAGTATTTT. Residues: CASSLAGETDTQYF.

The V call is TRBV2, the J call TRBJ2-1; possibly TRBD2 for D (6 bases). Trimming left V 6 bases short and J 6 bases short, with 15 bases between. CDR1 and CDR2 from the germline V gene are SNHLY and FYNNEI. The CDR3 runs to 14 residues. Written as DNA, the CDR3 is TGTGCCAGCAGACTAGGGACTGTTAGCAATGAGCAGTTCTTC. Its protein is CASRLGTVSNEQFF.

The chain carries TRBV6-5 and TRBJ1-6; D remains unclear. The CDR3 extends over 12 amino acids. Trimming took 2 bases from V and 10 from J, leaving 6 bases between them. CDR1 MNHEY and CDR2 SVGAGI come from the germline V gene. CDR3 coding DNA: TGTGCCAGCAGTTACGCTTTCTCACCCCTCCACTTT. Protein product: CASSYAFSPLHF.

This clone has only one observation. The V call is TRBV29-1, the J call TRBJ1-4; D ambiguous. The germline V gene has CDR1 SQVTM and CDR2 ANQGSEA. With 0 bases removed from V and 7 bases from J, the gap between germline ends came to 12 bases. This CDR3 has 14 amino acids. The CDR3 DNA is TGCAGCGTTGAAGATCTGCAGCAACCTGAAAAACTGTTTTTT. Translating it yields CSVEDLQQPEKLFF.

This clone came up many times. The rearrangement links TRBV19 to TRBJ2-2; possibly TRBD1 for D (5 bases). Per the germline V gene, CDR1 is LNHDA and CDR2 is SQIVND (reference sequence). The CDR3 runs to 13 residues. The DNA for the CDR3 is TGTGCTATGCAGGGTTCGAACACCGGGGAGCTGTTTTTT. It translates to CAMQGSNTGELFF.

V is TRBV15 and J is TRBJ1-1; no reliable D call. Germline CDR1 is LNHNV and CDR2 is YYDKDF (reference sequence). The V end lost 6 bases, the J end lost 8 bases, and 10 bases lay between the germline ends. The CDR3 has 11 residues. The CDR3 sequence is CATRSIMEAFF. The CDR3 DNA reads TGTGCCACCAGATCAATCATGGAAGCTTTCTTT.

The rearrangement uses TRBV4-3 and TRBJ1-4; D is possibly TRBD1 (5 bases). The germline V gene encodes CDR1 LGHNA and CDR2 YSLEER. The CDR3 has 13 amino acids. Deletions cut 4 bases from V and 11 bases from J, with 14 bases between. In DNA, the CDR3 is TGCGCCAGCAGCCGCCCGGGGGTGCAGAAACTGTTTTTT. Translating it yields CASSRPGVQKLFF.

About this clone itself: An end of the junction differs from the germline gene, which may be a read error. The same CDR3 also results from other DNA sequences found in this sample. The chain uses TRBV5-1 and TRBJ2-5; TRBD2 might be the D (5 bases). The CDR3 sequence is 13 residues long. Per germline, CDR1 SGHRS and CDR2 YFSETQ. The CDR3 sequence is CASSHDYQETQYF. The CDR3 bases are TGCGCCAGCAGCCACGACTACCAAGAGACCCAATACTTC.

The CDR3 protein is CASSFREDNEQFF. DNA for the CDR3: TGTGCCAGCAGTTTTCGGGAGGACAATGAGCAGTTCTTC. The rearrangement joins TRBV6-5 to TRBJ2-1, with 7 bases lining up with TRBD2. The length of the CDR3 is 13 residues. With V trimmed by 4 bases and J by 5 bases, 2 bases remained unmatched. Germline CDR1 and CDR2: MNHEY and SVGAGI.

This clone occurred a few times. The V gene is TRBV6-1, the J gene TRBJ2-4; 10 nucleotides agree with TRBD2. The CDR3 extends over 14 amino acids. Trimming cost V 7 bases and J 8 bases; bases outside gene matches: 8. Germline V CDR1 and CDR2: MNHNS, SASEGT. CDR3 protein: CASTQASGGDIQYF. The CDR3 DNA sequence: TGTGCCAGCACCCAAGCTAGCGGGGGAGACATTCAGTACTTC.